This T cell receptor (beta chain) was observed in a study of blood T cell repertoires in COVID-19. The overall study: COVID-19 samples, acute and convalescent, were from the United States, Italy and Spain.

With 5 bases clipped from V and 7 bases from J, the junction kept 9 bases outside the gene matches. The germline V gene encodes CDR1 LGHNT and CDR2 FRNRAP. CDR3 size: 15 residues. TCRdb's table, derived via immunoSEQ multiplex PCR, lists solely in-frame clones and lacks some. This table holds hundreds of thousands of clones, about nine tenths found once. This sequence originates from a woman aged 45-65 years in a cohort exposed to, infected with or recovered from COVID-19 (not recorded which). The chain joins TRBV12-5 to TRBJ2-2; 8 bases are shared with TRBD1. Sequences were obtained from PBMCs or T cells enriched from blood (not recorded which). CDR3 nucleotides: TGTGCTAGTGGTCGAACCGGGACAGGAAGCGGGGAGCTGTTTTTT. It translates to CASGRTGTGSGELFF.